These T cell receptor beta chains were read from a single sample in a study of blood T cell repertoires in COVID-19. The table came from immunoSEQ multiplex PCR; TCRdb's copy has only in-frame clones and leaves some out. The table has over 65,000 clones, 86% seen once; the top ten hold about 26%. The sample comprised peripheral blood. These receptors all stem from a man in his fifties or sixties with active or convalescent COVID-19. The CDR3 runs from the conserved cysteine through the conserved F or W. D genes are given only for firm matches. Clone size, where shown, is once, few, many, or a class for clones that have expanded.

D gene	clone size	V gene	J gene	CDR3 protein	CDR3 DNA
NA	NA	TRBV28	TRBJ2-5	CASSRRQPQETQYF	TGTGCCAGCAGTAGAAGACAGCCACAAGAGACCCAGTACTTC
TRBD2	NA	TRBV25-1	TRBJ2-1	CASSAGLAGVHEQFF	TGTGCCAGCAGTGCGGGACTAGCGGGAGTCCATGAGCAGTTCTTC
NA	NA	TRBV5-1	TRBJ1-1	CASSLGAGQMNTEAFF	TGCGCCAGCAGCTTGGGGGCAGGGCAGATGAACACTGAAGCTTTCTTT
TRBD2	NA	TRBV18	TRBJ2-5	CASSPLGSGAQETQYF	TGTGCCAGCTCACCCCTCGGTAGCGGGGCTCAAGAGACCCAGTACTTC
NA	NA	TRBV30	TRBJ2-1	CAWTAPREQFF	TGTGCCTGGACCGCCCCACGGGAACAGTTCTTC
TRBD2	NA	TRBV11-2	TRBJ2-6	CASSLRLAGGEGANVLTF	TGTGCCAGCAGCTTGAGGCTAGCGGGGGGGGAAGGGGCCAACGTCCTGACTTTC
TRBD1	once	TRBV5-1	TRBJ1-1	CASSAGDRVGTEAFF	TGCGCCAGCAGCGCGGGGGACAGGGTGGGGACTGAAGCTTTCTTT
TRBD1	once	TRBV29-1	TRBJ1-2	CSVGYGTGDGYTF	TGCAGCGTTGGATATGGGACAGGGGATGGCTACACCTTC
TRBD2	NA	TRBV5-6	TRBJ2-7	CASSIRDYSHYEQYF	TGTGCCAGCAGCATCCGGGACTATTCTCACTACGAGCAGTACTTC
NA	NA	TRBV11-2	TRBJ2-1	CASSLGFSSKAGEQFF	TGTGCCAGCAGCTTAGGTTTCTCTTCGAAGGCGGGGGAGCAGTTCTTC
TRBD2	once	TRBV19	TRBJ2-7	CASSTGLAGGPATYEQYF	TGTGCCAGTAGTACCGGCCTAGCGGGGGGGCCAGCTACCTACGAGCAGTACTTC
NA	NA	TRBV29-1	TRBJ1-2	CSVEKAVRAGALGDYGYTF	TGCAGCGTTGAAAAGGCGGTACGAGCAGGGGCATTGGGCGACTATGGCTACACCTTC
NA	NA	TRBV18	TRBJ1-2	CASKDGRAGNYGYTF	TGTGCCAGCAAGGATGGCAGAGCGGGGAACTATGGCTACACCTTC
NA	NA	TRBV3-1/TRBV3-2	TRBJ2-3	CASSPDTSTDTQYF	TGTGCCAGCAGCCCTGATACTAGCACAGATACGCAGTATTTT
NA	NA	TRBV30	TRBJ2-2	CAWAQGGFPGELFF	TGTGCCTGGGCACAGGGGGGGTTCCCCGGGGAGCTGTTTTTT
TRBD2	NA	TRBV27	TRBJ2-7	CASSPVAGSTYEQYF	TGTGCCAGCAGTCCCGTAGCGGGGTCAACCTACGAGCAGTACTTC
TRBD2	NA	TRBV11-2	TRBJ2-3	CASSLAPGRARTDTQYF	TGTGCCAGCAGCTTAGCCCCCGGGAGGGCCCGCACAGATACGCAGTATTTT
NA	NA	TRBV6-5	TRBJ2-5	CASSYSGTPQETQYF	TGTGCCAGCAGTTACTCGGGGACACCTCAAGAGACCCAGTACTTC
NA	few	TRBV7-2	TRBJ1-1	CASSLVENTEAFF	TGTGCCAGCAGCTTAGTAGAGAACACTGAAGCTTTCTTT
TRBD1	once	TRBV7-8	TRBJ1-6	CASSLVQGTGHAPLHF	TGTGCCAGCAGCTTAGTGCAAGGGACAGGGCATGCACCCCTCCACTTT
TRBD2	NA	TRBV3-1/TRBV3-2	TRBJ2-7	CASSQITSGSYEQYF	TGTGCCAGCAGCCAAATTACTAGCGGGTCCTACGAGCAGTACTTC
NA	few	TRBV28	TRBJ2-7	CASSSYTREQYF	TGTGCCAGCAGTTCCTATACCCGCGAGCAGTACTTC
NA	NA	TRBV3-1/TRBV3-2	TRBJ1-6	CASSSTEGRSPLHF	TGTGCCAGCAGCTCGACCGAGGGTCGTTCACCCCTCCACTTT
NA	NA	TRBV19	TRBJ1-4	CASSRRQGTNEKLFF	TGTGCCAGTAGTCGTAGACAAGGAACTAATGAAAAACTGTTTTTT
NA	NA	TRBV9	TRBJ1-3	CASSVSGGPGNTIYF	TGTGCCAGCAGCGTATCGGGGGGTCCTGGAAACACCATATATTTT
NA	NA	TRBV29-1	TRBJ1-1	CSVDGGTEAFF	TGCAGCGTCGATGGAGGCACTGAAGCTTTCTTT
TRBD1	NA	TRBV6-5	TRBJ2-3	CASSPDRGRKDTQYF	TGTGCCAGCAGCCCGGACAGGGGGCGGAAAGATACGCAGTATTTT
TRBD1	NA	TRBV29-1	TRBJ1-1	CSAVGTGGSEAFF	TGCAGCGCTGTTGGAACAGGGGGGTCTGAAGCTTTCTTT
TRBD2	once	TRBV27	TRBJ2-1	CASSLAGVAYNEQFF	TGTGCCAGCAGTTTGGCGGGAGTAGCCTACAATGAGCAGTTCTTC
TRBD1	few	TRBV6-4	TRBJ1-1	CASSAGQGYGEAFF	TGTGCCAGCAGTGCCGGACAGGGTTATGGTGAAGCTTTCTTT
NA	few	TRBV12-3/TRBV12-4	TRBJ2-1	CASTERGNEQFF	TGTGCCAGCACCGAAAGGGGGAATGAGCAGTTCTTC
TRBD1	once	TRBV7-8	TRBJ1-2	CASSMETGGTNYGYTF	TGTGCCAGCAGCATGGAGACAGGGGGGACTAACTATGGCTACACCTTC
NA	NA	TRBV6-4	TRBJ1-6	CASSETRSAGSPLHF	TGTGCCAGCAGTGAAACTAGGTCAGCTGGATCACCCCTCCACTTT
NA	NA	TRBV7-2	TRBJ2-2	CASSLAKGNGELFF	TGTGCCAGCAGCTTAGCAAAGGGGAACGGGGAGCTGTTTTTT
TRBD1	NA	TRBV10-3	TRBJ2-7	CAISKTLGTGGLGEQYF	TGTGCCATCAGTAAAACACTTGGGACAGGGGGCTTGGGCGAGCAGTACTTC
NA	NA	TRBV5-1	TRBJ2-7	CASSRQGGYEQYF	TGCGCCAGCTCCCGACAGGGAGGCTACGAGCAGTACTTC
NA	NA	TRBV5-1	TRBJ1-5	CASSSLGGQPQHF	TGCGCCAGCAGCTCGCTAGGAGGTCAGCCCCAGCATTTT
NA	NA	TRBV12-3/TRBV12-4	TRBJ2-2	CASSLKVDGELFF	TGTGCCAGCAGTTTAAAAGTAGACGGGGAGCTGTTTTTT
NA	NA	TRBV12-3/TRBV12-4	TRBJ1-5	CASSFRSDQPQHF	TGTGCCAGCAGTTTCAGGTCGGATCAGCCCCAGCATTTT
TRBD1	NA	TRBV24-1	TRBJ2-2	CATSDSRGRLNTGELFF	TGTGCCACCAGTGATTCTAGGGGGCGGCTGAACACCGGGGAGCTGTTTTTT
NA	NA	TRBV19	TRBJ1-2	CASSMPPATLGYTF	TGTGCCAGTAGTATGCCCCCCGCTACGCTAGGCTACACCTTC
TRBD2	NA	TRBV6-5	TRBJ2-7	CASSLPTSGNYEQYF	TGTGCCAGCAGTCTACCGACTAGCGGGAACTACGAGCAGTACTTC
NA	NA	TRBV5-1	TRBJ1-2	CASSSQEDNYGYTF	TGCGCCAGCAGCTCCCAGGAGGATAACTATGGCTACACCTTC
NA	NA	TRBV14	TRBJ1-5	CASSQELFSPQHF	TGTGCCAGCAGCCAAGAACTTTTCTCTCCCCAGCATTTT
TRBD1	NA	TRBV6-1	TRBJ1-2	CASRGLGGTIYGYTF	TGTGCCAGCAGGGGTTTAGGGGGCACGATCTATGGCTACACCTTC
TRBD2	NA	TRBV10-3	TRBJ2-5	CAISHWGGGTGQETQYF	TGTGCCATCAGCCACTGGGGCGGGGGGACGGGGCAAGAGACCCAGTACTTC
TRBD2	NA	TRBV2	TRBJ2-7	CASIDRSGGAYEQYF	TGTGCCAGCATCGACCGTAGCGGGGGGGCTTACGAGCAGTACTTC
NA	NA	TRBV18	TRBJ2-2	CASSPRGTGELFF	TGTGCCAGCTCACCCCGGGGGACCGGGGAGCTGTTTTTT
NA	NA	TRBV30	TRBJ1-1	CAWNRVDTEAFF	TGTGCCTGGAACAGGGTGGACACTGAAGCTTTCTTT
TRBD2	NA	TRBV3-1/TRBV3-2	TRBJ2-7	CASSQGSGRVSYEQYF	TGTGCCAGCAGCCAAGGAAGCGGGAGGGTCTCCTACGAGCAGTACTTC